Below, one T cell receptor beta chain is given with its context. Its antigen remains unknown. This record belongs to a study of T-cell reconstitution after alpha-beta-depleted transplantation in children. Study-level results: Diversity and T-cell counts at one year after transplant derived mostly from new T cells. Several hundred expanded graft clones reportedly were the source of alpha-beta T cells about two months after transplant.

Using unique molecular identifiers, the investigators prepared the TCRbeta library. MiXCR, applied by TCRdb to the PCR reads, yields one record per CDR3 protein. The table records about 290,000 distinct CDR3 sequences, roughly a tenth of them present only once. Sequencing was performed on PBMCs, taken before TCRalphabeta/CD19-depleted stem cell transplant. The receptor was derived from a boy younger than two with acute myeloid leukemia, due to receive a stem cell transplant.

CDR3 in DNA: TGTGCCAGCAGCGTAGATCGGCTAGCGGACTACAATGAGCAGTTCTTC. Translating it yields CASSVDRLADYNEQFF. This sequence joins TRBV9 and TRBJ2-1, with TRBD2 identical over 7 bases. With 0 bases clipped from V and 3 bases from J, the junction kept 6 bases outside the gene matches. Germline CDR1 and CDR2: SGDLS and YYNGEE. The CDR3 loop spans 16 amino acids.